This T cell receptor (beta chain) was documented in a study of cytomegalovirus exposure and HLA in healthy donors. Study information: Tens of millions of unique TCR sequences came from HLA-typed donors in an early release. Study findings and constraints: Later analysis identified a missense DCLRE1C variant that was linked to TCR beta V- and J-gene trimming. According to the study, roughly 160 TCR beta chains were cytomegalovirus-associated.

Germline-derived CDR1 and CDR2 are SGHRS and YFSETQ. Trimming removed 0 bases from V and 0 bases from J, with 10 bases in between. The CDR3 spans 17 residues. The PCR ran on 60 Vbeta and 13 Jbeta primers. Only in-frame clones appear in the TCRdb table, and some are missing; sequencing was by immunoSEQ multiplex PCR. Of 200,000 to 250,000 clones listed, more than 70% are singletons. With respect to this clone: Its antigen remains unknown.

The source is a human donor in good health. The V and J genes are TRBV5-1 and TRBJ2-6, with a tentative D call TRBD1 (5 bases). Specimen: PBMCs. In DNA form, the CDR3 reads TGCGCCAGCAGCTTGGGCAGGGCCTCCTCTGGGGCCAACGTCCTGACTTTC. It yields the protein CASSLGRASSGANVLTF. Full variable domain (outside the CDR3, taken from reference TRBV5-1 and TRBJ2-6): KAGVTQTPRYLIKTRGQQVTLSCSPISGHRSVSWYQQTPGQGLQFLFEYFSETQRNKGNFPGRFSGRQFSNSRSEMNVSTLELGDSALYLCASSLGRASSGANVLTFGAGSRLTVL.